The rows below give T cell receptor beta chains drawn from one sample of a study of control samples from healthy donors and cancer patients. Generated by immunoSEQ multiplex PCR, the TCRdb table keeps only in-frame clones and is missing some. The sample lists 80,000 or so clones, 94% occurring once. The sequencing input was blood. The receptor source for this set is a woman aged 40-49 years in good health. Both conserved end residues are trimmed from each CDR3. Fields, in order: J gene, V gene, CDR3 protein.

TRBJ1-2	TRBV19	ASSIGGQGARNGYT
TRBJ2-2	TRBV19	ASSSLTLTGELF
TRBJ2-2	TRBV7-3	ASSQGVQPLYTGELF
TRBJ2-7	TRBV18	ASSNAPQGGGYEQY
TRBJ2-7	TRBV11-2	ASSGRTGALQY
TRBJ1-2	TRBV30	AAGVGNYGYT
TRBJ2-7	TRBV30	AWTRTAPYEQY
TRBJ1-6	TRBV5-6	ASSLESSPNSPLH
TRBJ1-3	TRBV18	ASSPGTGTGNTIY
TRBJ2-7	TRBV7-3	ASSLSRGYEQY
TRBJ2-7	TRBV5-1	ASSSTGPYEQY
TRBJ2-5	TRBV11-2	ASSRYFSAGTGEKETQY
TRBJ1-1	TRBV6-6	ATREAEAF
TRBJ2-5	TRBV18	ASSPPGRPQETQY
TRBJ2-2	TRBV7-2	ASSPTGLAGRELF
TRBJ2-1	TRBV6-5	ASSYLGDFYNEQF
TRBJ2-2	TRBV11-2	ASSLVRGMGELF
TRBJ1-1	TRBV2	ASKDPSQLRRAF